This T cell receptor beta chain was observed in a study of T cell responses to AZD1222 COVID-19 vaccine (dated by TCRdb to the early 2020s). About the full investigation: AZD1222 recipients given second doses at about 4 weeks or at about 12 weeks were pooled, since spike-specific TCR depth and breadth were not found to differ between the two schedules. A total of 230 or so trial participants underwent TCR sequencing, of whom nearly 210 received two doses of AZD1222 and about 25 received two doses of the MenACWY control vaccine. Enrollment into the trials was organized by age into subgroups of 18-55, 56-69 and 70-plus years, and those subgroups contained roughly 150, 30 and 60 TCR-sequenced participants, respectively. The investigation overall reported the following: Because no day 14 peak-response samples were available, the repertoires could be characterized only after the peak T cell response. The whole spike protein was spanned by vaccine-associated CD4 TCRs, and dominant responses were seen in regions 160-218 and 743-854. The 56-69-year group was small, and its depth increase did not reach significance, likely because of low power. Epitopes outside the regions mutated in the B.1.351 and B.1.1.7 variants were reportedly recognized by nearly half of the unique spike-specific TCRs. Spike-specific TCR breadth and depth rose significantly after two AZD1222 doses compared with day 0 and with MenACWY recipients. Only 5 to 7 AZD1222 recipients were SARS-CoV-2 seropositive at baseline, limiting conclusions about previously exposed vaccinees. Participants were mostly white British, with more females than males. The authors suggested clonal diversity may have been underestimated.

The sample's time point, from its label and the paper: baseline before first vaccination. The vaccinee samples were drawn from two UK trials, COV001 and COV002, one of which was a single-blind randomized controlled phase 2/3 trial testing AZD1222 (ChAdOx1 nCoV-19) in healthy adults. For TCRbeta chain sequencing, PBMC samples were collected from trial participants at day 0 and at day 28 after the second dose. Concerning this clone itself: Its cognate antigen has yet to be identified. No base qualities exist here, and no much larger clone lies one base off it.

The CDR3 regions of human TCRbeta chains were analyzed by immunosequencing. In the source study's methods: TCRs in the repertoires were matched against a reference library of SARS-CoV-2-specific TCRs that had been generated with the MIRA antigen-specificity platform. Breadth meant the fraction of unique TCRs that were SARS-CoV-2-associated, whereas depth meant the fraction of total T cells that were SARS-CoV-2-associated. Each spike-specific TCR was assigned to its reactive spike region and to a CD4 or CD8 class using the MIRA data. Log10-transformed breadth and depth values were compared by one-way ANOVA with Sidak's multiple comparisons tests. The source is immuneACCESS, and TCRdb retained only in-frame sequences with V and J called. Part of the clones is not carried over; for the studies checked, unresolved V genes explain less than half of this, and the remainder is unexplained. The DNA gave D and trimming, while V, J and clone size come from that table. This sample has roughly 190,000 clones in its table, and around 90% of those were observed once. In total, the top ten clones hold roughly 0.99% of the sample.

The CDR3, from cysteine to phenylalanine, totals 15 residues. The DNA shown is the 45-base CDR3, in frame from base 1. CDR1 and CDR2, per the germline V gene, are SNHLY and FYNNEI. The junction carries 10 bases between V and J, which are trimmed by 3 bases and 2 bases respectively. The sequenced sample was peripheral blood, obtained on day 0 of AZD1222 vaccination. This chain joins TRBV2 to TRBJ2-2, with no D gene named confidently. The origin of this receptor is an adult in good health. The CDR3 protein sequence reads: CASSEFDPNTGELFF. The nucleotide sequence is TGTGCCAGCAGTGAGTTCGACCCCAACACCGGGGAGCTGTTTTTT. Where the CDR3 stops, the reference TRBV2 and TRBJ2-2 genes take over; the full variable domain is EPEVTQTPSHQVTQMGQEVILRCVPISNHLYFYWYRQILGQKVEFLVSFYNNEISEKSEIFDDQFSVERPDGSNFTLKIRSTKLEDSAMYFCASSEFDPNTGELFFGEGSRLTVL.